This T cell receptor beta chain was identified in a study of patients and donors after allogeneic stem cell transplantation. A single record per CDR3 protein comes from TCRdb applying MiXCR to the RT-PCR reads. The sample holds about a million distinct CDR3 sequences, roughly 18% seen once. In germline, CDR1 is LNHNV, CDR2 YYDKDF (reference sequence). Trimming removed 1 base from V and 0 bases from J, with 10 bases in between. The CDR3 has 16 residues. The count of this clonotype is one. This TCR derives from a human donor who was either an allogeneic HSCT recipient or a stem cell or donor lymphocyte infusion donor (not recorded which). It is not recorded whose cells these are; they may come from a transplant donor. The chain joins TRBV15 to TRBJ2-1; tentative D call: TRBD1 (5 bases). The sample comprised blood, either unsorted or a sorted T cell fraction (not recorded which). This chain's CDR3 is CATSRARQSSYNEQFF. The DNA of the CDR3 is TGTGCCACCAGCAGAGCCCGACAGAGCTCCTACAATGAGCAGTTCTTC.